Shown below are 25 T cell receptor beta chains from a single sample sequenced in a study of OX40 agonist ivuxolimab in advanced cancers. Sequencing used immunoSEQ multiplex PCR; TCRdb keeps in-frame clones, though not all of them. The table lists about 58,000 clones, 86% of them singletons, with about 1% in the top ten. Specimen: CD4+ or CD8+ T cells sorted from blood, collected in a trial of the OX40 agonist ivuxolimab. These receptors were taken from an adult with an advanced solid tumor such as melanoma, head and neck, liver or kidney cancer.

This clone appeared a few times. This chain connects TRBV7-8 to TRBJ1-2; possible D gene TRBD1, 6 bases. The length of the CDR3 is 14 residues. V shed 5 bases and J shed 6 bases, with 16 bases lying between them. Germline values: CDR1 SGHVS, CDR2 FQNEAQ. The chain's CDR3 is CASSVGQSLNGYTF. In nucleotides, the CDR3 is TGTGCCAGCAGCGTTGGACAGTCCTTGAATGGCTACACCTTC. Based on the CDR3 plus reference TRBV7-8 and TRBJ1-2, the full variable domain is GAGVSQSPRYKVAKRGQDVALRCDPISGHVSLFWYQQALGQGPEFLTYFQNEAQLDKSGLPSDRFFAERPEGSVSTLKIQRTQQEDSAVYLCASSVGQSLNGYTFGSGTRLTVV.

This clone occurred once. The chain links TRBV7-9 to TRBJ1-1; tentative D call: TRBD1 (6 bases). V was cut by 3 bases and J by 3 bases, with 11 bases left in between. The V gene's germline CDR1 is SEHNR and CDR2 FQNEAQ (reference sequence). The CDR3 has 14 residues. CDR3 DNA: TGTGCCAGCAGCTTTCAGGGGCGGGACACTGAAGCTTTCTTT. Protein sequence: CASSFQGRDTEAFF.

This clone appeared once. This chain joins TRBV6-5 and TRBJ1-2; maybe TRBD1 (5 bases). This CDR3 contains 15 residues. Germline V gene lookup returns CDR1 MNHEY and CDR2 SVGAGI. The V gene lost 3 bases and the J gene lost 4 bases, with 15 bases spanning the gap. This chain's CDR3 is CASSYHDSNAYGYTF. As DNA, the CDR3 is TGTGCCAGCAGTTATCATGACAGTAACGCCTATGGCTACACCTTC.

The chain combines TRBV5-6 with TRBJ1-2, with D unclear. The CDR3 length is 13 residues. V lost 5 bases, J lost 6 bases, and 14 bases lay in between. Germline lookup yields CDR1 SGHDT and CDR2 YYEEEE. The CDR3 sequence: CASSPGSHDGYTF. For the CDR3, the DNA is TGTGCCAGCAGTCCCGGCAGTCATGATGGCTACACCTTC.

The chain links TRBV28 to TRBJ2-7; D possibly corresponds to TRBD2 (5 bases). V was trimmed by 7 bases and J by 3 bases, leaving 19 bases between them. The length of the CDR3 is 15 residues. The germline V gene has CDR1 MDHEN and CDR2 SYDVKM. The CDR3 DNA reads as TGTGCCAGCACCTTGCGGACTTTTGGCCTCTACGAGCAGTACTTC. Encoded protein: CASTLRTFGLYEQYF.

This chain connects TRBV7-2 to TRBJ1-1; D is perhaps TRBD1 (6 bases). The germline V gene encodes CDR1 SGHTA and CDR2 FQGNSA. The CDR3 is made up of 13 amino acids. V was clipped by 5 bases and J by 7 bases, with 14 bases between them. The CDR3 DNA sequence: TGTGCCAGCAGCCTGGACAGAAACGGTGAAGCTTTCTTT. This encodes CASSLDRNGEAFF.

The chain has TRBV5-1 and TRBJ1-2; D remains ambiguous. The germline CDR1 and CDR2 sequences are SGHRS and YFSETQ. The CDR3 runs 14 residues. The V gene lost 0 bases and the J gene lost 0 bases, with 6 bases spanning the gap. The CDR3 region has the DNA TGCGCCAGCAGCTTGGAGGCAGCTAACTATGGCTACACCTTC. Amino acids: CASSLEAANYGYTF.

This clone appeared a single time. The rearrangement uses TRBV19 and TRBJ1-2; D is possibly TRBD1 (5 bases). V was trimmed by 5 bases and J by 2 bases, leaving 12 bases between them. Germline CDR1 reads LNHDA; CDR2 reads SQIVND (reference sequence). The CDR3 has 14 amino acids. CDR3 protein: CASSARDRNYGYTF. CDR3 coding DNA: TGTGCCAGTAGTGCCAGGGATAGAAACTATGGCTACACCTTC.

The V call is TRBV6-1, the J call TRBJ1-6; perhaps TRBD1 as D (5 bases). Germline CDR1 MNHNS, CDR2 SASEGT. The CDR3 runs 17 residues. The V and J ends lost 4 bases and 4 bases respectively, with 17 bases between them. This CDR3 is CASSARGGGTYNSPLHF. The CDR3, as DNA: TGTGCCAGCAGTGCCCGCGGGGGGGGAACTTATAATTCACCCCTCCACTTT.

The chain joins TRBV13 to TRBJ2-7, with 7 bases matching TRBD1. CDR1 PRHDT and CDR2 FYEKMQ come from the germline V gene (reference sequence). CDR3 size: 15 residues. The junction had 5 bases not matched to a gene; V was cut back by 3 bases and J by 0 bases. The CDR3 bases are TGTGCCAGCAGCTTTACAGGGGAGAGCTCCTACGAGCAGTACTTC. Amino acids: CASSFTGESSYEQYF.

The genes are TRBV18 and TRBJ2-5; 9 positions agree with TRBD1. Gene TRBJ2-7 matches the end of the DNA better, so the J call may be wrong. The CDR3 totals 15 residues. Germline-derived CDR1 and CDR2 are KGHSH and LQKENI. The CDR3 nucleotides read TGTGCCAGCTCACCCCCGGGACAGGGTTTTTACGAGCAGTACTTC. Translation: CASSPPGQGFYEQYF.

The gene calls are TRBV18 and TRBJ1-1; no clear D. The CDR3 has 13 amino acids. The germline gives CDR1 KGHSH, CDR2 LQKENI. V dropped 3 bases and J dropped 3 bases, with 8 bases sitting between them. CDR3 sequence reads: CASSPRTDTEAFF. DNA of the CDR3: TGTGCCAGCTCACCTCGGACGGACACTGAAGCTTTCTTT.

This chain joins TRBV6-6 and TRBJ1-6; tentative D call: TRBD1 (5 bases). The CDR3 covers 14 residues. Per germline, CDR1 MNHNY and CDR2 SVGAGI (reference sequence). Trimming took 8 bases from V and 9 from J, leaving 17 bases between them. In DNA form, the CDR3 reads TGTGCCAGCGGGGCCGGGACCGCGAGTTCACCCCTCCACTTT. It yields the protein CASGAGTASSPLHF.

The chain couples TRBV7-2 to TRBJ1-2, with 9 nucleotides matching TRBD1. V dropped 4 bases and J dropped 11; count of bases not matched to a gene: 8. Germline V lookup: CDR1 SGHTA, CDR2 FQGNSA. The CDR3 sequence is 13 residues long. CDR3 DNA sequence: TGTGCCAGCAGCTCACCGGGACAGGGAAATTACACCTTC. Translation: CASSSPGQGNYTF.

The rearrangement links TRBV5-8 to TRBJ2-1; 7 bases are shared with TRBD2. V lost 5 bases to trimming and J lost 1 base; unmatched junction nucleotides: 3. The V gene's germline CDR1 is SGHTS and CDR2 YDEGEE. The CDR3 has 14 amino acids. DNA of the CDR3: TGTGCCAGCAGTCAGCGGGGATCCTACAATGAGCAGTTCTTC. It is translated as CASSQRGSYNEQFF.

The V and J genes are TRBV4-2 and TRBJ2-2; perhaps D is TRBD1 or TRBD2 (5 bases each). This CDR3 has 18 residues. Germline V gene data show CDR1 as LGHNA and CDR2 as YNFKEQ. V was cut by 1 base and J by 1 base, with 16 bases left in between. CDR3 DNA sequence: TGTGCCAGCAGCCAAGGGGACGGGCAGGGACGGAACACCGGGGAGCTGTTTTTT. It translates to CASSQGDGQGRNTGELFF.

The chain employs TRBV5-1 and TRBJ2-7; no definite D call. Trimming cost V 4 bases and J 3 bases, with 11 bases left between them. Per germline, CDR1 SGHRS and CDR2 YFSETQ. CDR3 length equals 13 residues. In DNA form, the CDR3 reads TGCGCCAGCAGCCCTGACGGGCGCTACGAGCAGTACTTC. Protein sequence: CASSPDGRYEQYF.

This chain connects TRBV11-2 to TRBJ2-2; D remains ambiguous. In germline, CDR1 is SGHAT, CDR2 FQNNGV. This CDR3 is built from 17 residues. The ends were cut back, 2 bases at V and 0 bases at J, with 13 bases in the middle. The CDR3 bases are TGTGCCAGCAGCTTAAATAACCGAGCAGCGAACACCGGGGAGCTGTTTTTT. It is translated as CASSLNNRAANTGELFF.

The rearrangement links TRBV5-6 to TRBJ2-1; TRBD2 agrees at 7 bases. V dropped 2 bases and J dropped 7; count of bases not matched to a gene: 9. CDR1 and CDR2 (germline): SGHDT, YYEEEE. The CDR3 sequence is 15 residues long. DNA of the CDR3: TGTGCCAGCAGCTTTATGTCGGGGGGTAGTAATGAGCAGTTCTTC. Encoded protein: CASSFMSGGSNEQFF.

The chain joins TRBV18 to TRBJ1-4; weak D call: TRBD1 (6 bases). V was pared by 0 bases and J by 0 bases, with 11 bases between. Germline V CDR1 and CDR2: KGHSH, LQKENI. The CDR3 totals 17 residues. CDR3 DNA: TGTGCCAGCTCACCACCGAACAGGGCCGCAACTAATGAAAAACTGTTTTTT. Its protein product is CASSPPNRAATNEKLFF.

The rearrangement links TRBV16 to TRBJ1-2; D not resolved. Trimming stripped 0 bases from V and 4 bases from J, with 12 bases between. This CDR3 has 15 residues. Germline values: CDR1 KGHSY, CDR2 FQNENV. CDR3 coding DNA: TGTGCCAGCAGCCAATCTCGTTCCGGCGGCTATGGCTACACCTTC. As protein: CASSQSRSGGYGYTF.

V usage is TRBV18 and J usage is TRBJ1-1, with 8 nucleotides matching TRBD1. The CDR3 is 14 residues long. Germline V gene lookup returns CDR1 KGHSH and CDR2 LQKENI. Trimming at V came to 4 bases and at J to 1 base, leaving 2 bases not matched to a gene. This CDR3 is CASSRQGQNTEAFF. As DNA, the CDR3 is TGTGCCAGCTCACGACAGGGGCAGAACACTGAAGCTTTCTTT.

This sequence joins TRBV7-9 and TRBJ1-2; D is unresolved. This CDR3 is 12 amino acids long. The germline V gene encodes CDR1 SEHNR and CDR2 FQNEAQ (reference sequence). V was pared by 5 bases and J by 4 bases, with 8 bases between. CDR3 coding DNA: TGTGCCAGCAGCAGGGAGTTCTATGGCTACACCTTC. This encodes CASSREFYGYTF.

The CDR3 spells CASSPAGPNQPQHF. CDR3 coding DNA: TGTGCCAGCTCACCAGCGGGCCCCAATCAGCCCCAGCATTTT. The chain employs TRBV18 and TRBJ1-5; D gene ambiguous. Germline V lookup: CDR1 KGHSH, CDR2 LQKENI. V lost 2 bases and J 3 bases, leaving 8 bases between the germline ends. This CDR3 has 14 amino acids.

This clone has just one count. The gene calls are TRBV4-1 and TRBJ2-6; TRBD1 is a possible D gene (5 bases). Trimming left V 0 bases short and J 0 bases short, with 12 bases between. Germline V CDR1 and CDR2: MGHRA, YSYEKL. This CDR3 region has 18 residues. The CDR3 DNA reads TGCGCCAGCAGCCAAGATTCTTCAGGGTACTCTGGGGCCAACGTCCTGACTTTC. Its protein is CASSQDSSGYSGANVLTF.